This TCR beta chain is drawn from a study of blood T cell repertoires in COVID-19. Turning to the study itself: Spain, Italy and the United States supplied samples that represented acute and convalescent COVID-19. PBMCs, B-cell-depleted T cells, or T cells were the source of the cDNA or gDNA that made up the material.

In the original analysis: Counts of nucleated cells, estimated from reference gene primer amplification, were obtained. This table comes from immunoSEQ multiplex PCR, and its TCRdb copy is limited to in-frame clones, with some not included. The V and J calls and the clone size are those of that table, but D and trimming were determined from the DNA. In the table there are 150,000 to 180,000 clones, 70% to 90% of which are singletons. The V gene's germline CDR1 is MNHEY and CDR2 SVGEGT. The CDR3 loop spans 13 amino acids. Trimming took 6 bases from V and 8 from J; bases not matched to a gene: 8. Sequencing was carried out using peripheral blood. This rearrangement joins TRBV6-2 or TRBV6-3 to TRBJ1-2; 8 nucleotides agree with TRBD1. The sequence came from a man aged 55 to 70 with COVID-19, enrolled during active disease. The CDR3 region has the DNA TGTGCCAGCAGCCGTCAGGGGGCGAACGGCTACACCTTC. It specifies CASSRQGANGYTF.